This T cell receptor beta chain was captured by sequencing in a study of blood T cell repertoires in COVID-19. Produced via immunoSEQ multiplex PCR; TCRdb's table is partial and in-frame only. The sample lists approximately 52,000 clones; 85% to 90% were seen once. V dropped 5 bases and J dropped 3; count of bases not matched to a gene: 4. The CDR3 runs 14 residues. The sequence came from a man in his 60s with active COVID-19. The chain couples TRBV23-1 to TRBJ2-7; 10 nucleotides agree with TRBD1. TRBV23-1 has ORF status, its function being uncertain. Sequencing used peripheral blood. CDR3 DNA: TGCGCCAGCAGTGGACAGGGGGACTGCTACGAGCAGTACTTC. Translation: CASSGQGDCYEQYF.